Listed below are T cell receptor beta chains from one sample, sequenced in a study of radiation and T cells in renal cell carcinoma. Repertoires were generated with immunoSEQ multiplex PCR, while TCRdb's copy carries only in-frame clones and drops some. The sample holds about 91,000 clones, over 65% seen once. The source material was blood, sampled from a patient whose treatment included radiotherapy and nephrectomy. The receptors here all came from a man in his sixties with renal cell carcinoma. CDR3s include the opening cysteine and the closing phenylalanine or tryptophan. D genes are given only for firm matches. A clone size is listed for some rows: how often the clone was seen (once, few, many), or a class if it is expanded.

>TRBJ1-2|15|.|TRBV4-1|.
TGCGCCAGCAGCCAAGTAAGTTTCGCCGACTATGGCTACACCTTC
CASSQVSFADYGYTF
>TRBJ2-3|15|.|TRBV19|TRBD1
TGTGCCAGTAGTAGCCGGGACAGGGTAACAGATACGCAGTATTTT
CASSSRDRVTDTQYF
>TRBJ2-3|13|few|TRBV7-2|.
TGTGCCAGCAGCTTCGACCCGACAGATACGCAGTATTTT
CASSFDPTDTQYF
>TRBJ2-1|16|.|TRBV14|TRBD1
TGTGCCAGCAGCCAGGCGGGGGACAGGGGGTGGAATGAGCAGTTCTTC
CASSQAGDRGWNEQFF
>TRBJ2-1|14|.|TRBV21-1|.
TGTGCCAGCAGTTCCGGGACTAGATATGGCGAGCAGTTCTTC
CASSSGTRYGEQFF
>TRBJ1-2|17|.|TRBV28|TRBD1
TGTGCCAGCAGTTTAGTGGGACAGGGAAAGTTTAACTATGGCTACACCTTC
CASSLVGQGKFNYGYTF
>TRBJ1-2|15|.|TRBV6-5|.
TGTGCCAGCAGTTACGAGCGGGGACGGGGCTATGGCTACACCTTC
CASSYERGRGYGYTF
>TRBJ2-5|12|.|TRBV29-1|.
TGCAGCGTTGGGTCAGGGGAGGAGACCCAGTACTTC
CSVGSGEETQYF
>TRBJ1-1|14|.|TRBV2|.
TGTGCCAGCTTCGGGGCAGGGCGGAACACTGAAGCTTTCTTT
CASFGAGRNTEAFF
>TRBJ2-1|15|once|TRBV6-5|.
TGTGCCAGCAGTTACAGGTCCCCCGGGGCCAATGAGCAGTTCTTC
CASSYRSPGANEQFF
>TRBJ2-6|13|few|TRBV6-1|.
TGTGCCAGCAGTGGCACTGGGGCCAACGTCCTGACTTTC
CASSGTGANVLTF
>TRBJ1-1|14|few|TRBV29-1|.
TGCAGCGTTGCCCCGACGGGGGGGAACACTGAAGCTTTCTTT
CSVAPTGGNTEAFF
>TRBJ2-7|14|.|TRBV5-1|.
TGCGCCAGCAGCTTGGAGGGGTACGACTACGAGCAGTACTTC
CASSLEGYDYEQYF
>TRBJ2-4|13|.|TRBV7-2|.
TGTGCCAGCAGCTTAGCGAGGGTGAACATTCAGTACTTC
CASSLARVNIQYF
>TRBJ1-2|14|once|TRBV19|.
TGTGCCAGTAGTATACTGCACAGGCAGGAGGGCTACACCTTC
CASSILHRQEGYTF
>TRBJ2-5|15|.|TRBV11-3|TRBD2
TGTGCCAGCAGCTTAGGACTAGCCGATGAAGAGACCCAGTACTTC
CASSLGLADEETQYF
>TRBJ2-7|12|.|TRBV27|.
TGTGCCAGCACCGACAGCTTCTACGAGCAGTACTTC
CASTDSFYEQYF
>TRBJ1-5|14|.|TRBV27|.
TGTGCCAGCAGTTTAGGAGCAGGGTATCAGCCCCAGCATTTT
CASSLGAGYQPQHF
>TRBJ2-2|15|.|TRBV7-2|.
TGTGCCAGCAGCTTAGAGGGACTGTCCACCGGGGAGCTGTTTTTT
CASSLEGLSTGELFF
>TRBJ1-2|15|.|TRBV21-1|.
TGTGCCAGCAGCAACGGGTCAGGCGGGGGCTATGGCTACACCTTC
CASSNGSGGGYGYTF
>TRBJ2-1|15|.|TRBV9|.
TGTGCCAGCAGCGTAGGACAGGAGTCCTACAATGAGCAGTTCTTC
CASSVGQESYNEQFF
>TRBJ2-3|18|.|TRBV7-2|.
TGTGCCAGCAGCTTAGAGGGGGGCCAGGGCGTTAGCACAGATACGCAGTATTTT
CASSLEGGQGVSTDTQYF
>TRBJ1-4|15|.|TRBV6-5|.
TGTGCCAGCAGTAGGGGAACAGTAGAGGATGAAAAACTGTTTTTT
CASSRGTVEDEKLFF
>TRBJ1-2|15|.|TRBV25-1|TRBD1
TGTGCCAGCAGTGAGAGGACAGGGGGCTTGAGTGGCTACACCTTC
CASSERTGGLSGYTF
>TRBJ1-2|12|.|TRBV19|.
TGTGCCAGTAGTGAGGGGTCAGGGCGCCACACCTTC
CASSEGSGRHTF
>TRBJ2-1|13|.|TRBV10-1|.
TGCGCCAGCAGCGAATCTGGGGGGCCCAGGCAGTTCTTC
CASSESGGPRQFF
>TRBJ1-1|16|few|TRBV4-2|.
TGTGCCAGCAGCCAAGAGGGCGGGCTGCCGAGGACTGAAGCTTTCTTT
CASSQEGGLPRTEAFF
>TRBJ2-2|17|once|TRBV7-9|TRBD1
TGTGCCAGCAGCTTCTCCTTGACAGGGGTTGTAACCGGGGAGCTGTTTTTT
CASSFSLTGVVTGELFF
>TRBJ2-5|13|.|TRBV28|.
TGTGCCAGCAGTTTCACGGTGGGAGAGACCCAGTACTTC
CASSFTVGETQYF
>TRBJ2-2|14|many|TRBV7-9|.
TGTGCCAGCAGCCGGATGATACAAAGCGGGGAGCTGTTTTTT
CASSRMIQSGELFF
>TRBJ2-1|15|.|TRBV27|.
TGTGCCAGCAGTTTAAGGGTGATACGCTACAATGAGCAGTTCTTC
CASSLRVIRYNEQFF
>TRBJ2-6|14|.|TRBV9|.
TGTGCCAGCAGCGTCATCTCTGGGGCCAACGTCCTGACTTTC
CASSVISGANVLTF
>TRBJ2-7|14|.|TRBV6-6|.
TGTGCCAGCAGTTACTCATCAGGGAACCACGAGCAGTACTTC
CASSYSSGNHEQYF
>TRBJ2-7|14|.|TRBV4-2|TRBD2
TGTGCCAGCAGGGATAGCGGGAGAGGGAACGAGCAGTACTTC
CASRDSGRGNEQYF
>TRBJ2-2|16|.|TRBV19|.
TGTGCCAGTAGTATAGTGGCAAGGAGTAACACCGGGGAGCTGTTTTTT
CASSIVARSNTGELFF
>TRBJ2-3|14|.|TRBV27|.
TGTGCCAGCAGTTTATCGGCCCACACAGATACGCAGTATTTT
CASSLSAHTDTQYF
>TRBJ1-1|13|.|TRBV6-1|.
TGTGCCAGCAAGCGGGCAGAAAACACTGAAGCTTTCTTT
CASKRAENTEAFF
>TRBJ2-7|16|.|TRBV18|.
TGTGCCAGCTCACGGCCCGGTGGGGGAGGCTCCTACGAGCAGTACTTC
CASSRPGGGGSYEQYF
>TRBJ1-1|16|once|TRBV7-9|.
TGTGCCAGCAGCTTATCGCCAGCCAGGAGAAGAGATGAAGCTTTCTTT
CASSLSPARRRDEAFF
>TRBJ2-7|13|.|TRBV25-1|TRBD2
TGTGCCAGCAGCCCGGGACTAAACTACGAGCAGTACTTC
CASSPGLNYEQYF
>TRBJ2-5|15|once|TRBV19|.
TGTGCCAGTAGTATAGGTAACCCTCTTATGGAGACCCAGTACTTC
CASSIGNPLMETQYF
>TRBJ1-2|14|.|TRBV10-3|.
TGTGCCATCAGCTCAGGGACCACTATTTTTGGCTACACCTTC
CAISSGTTIFGYTF
>TRBJ2-3|16|once|TRBV9|TRBD2
TGTGCCAGCAGCGTAGGCCTAGCGGAGTTCACAGATACGCAGTATTTT
CASSVGLAEFTDTQYF